Below are 25 T cell receptor beta chains sequenced from a single sample in a study of OX40 agonist ivuxolimab in advanced cancers. Sequenced by immunoSEQ multiplex PCR; TCRdb stores in-frame clones only, minus some. The sample has 95,000 to 150,000 clones, 75% to 90% seen once. The material was CD4+ or CD8+ T cells sorted from blood, obtained in a trial of the OX40 agonist ivuxolimab. These receptors all stem from an adult with an advanced solid tumor such as melanoma, head and neck, liver or kidney cancer.

The chain combines TRBV12-5 with TRBJ2-2; TRBD2 aligns across 9 bases. After removal of 9 bases from V and 4 bases from J, the junction contained 15 bases not matched to a gene. This CDR3 has 17 residues. Germline CDR1 LGHNT, CDR2 FRNRAP. The CDR3 region is CARRPASRGGGTGELFF. The CDR3 DNA is TGTGCTAGGCGTCCCGCCTCGCGGGGGGGTGGCACCGGGGAGCTGTTTTTT.

This rearrangement joins TRBV30 to TRBJ2-1; 9 bases map to TRBD2. The CDR3 covers 14 residues. V shed 3 bases and J 6 bases; nucleotides not matched to a gene: 6. The V gene's germline CDR1 is GTSNPN and CDR2 SVGIG (reference sequence). CDR3 loop: CAWRGLAGSNEQFF. The DNA of the CDR3 is TGTGCCTGGAGGGGGCTAGCGGGGTCCAATGAGCAGTTCTTC.

This chain links TRBV28 with TRBJ2-1; D ambiguous. The CDR3 consists of 12 residues. CDR1 MDHEN and CDR2 SYDVKM come from the germline V gene. Trimming removed 5 bases at V and 7 bases at J, with 9 bases between. The CDR3 DNA follows: TGTGCCAGCAGTCAACTGAGTAATGAGCAGTTCTTC. Its translation is CASSQLSNEQFF.

V is TRBV7-2 and J is TRBJ1-2, with TRBD1 matching 8 bases. CDR1 SGHTA and CDR2 FQGNSA come from the germline V gene. There are 14 residues in the CDR3. V lost 2 bases and J lost 8; bases outside the gene matches: 7. CDR3 in DNA: TGTGCCAGCAGCTTACAGGACAGGGTCGGCGGCTACACCTTC. Its protein product is CASSLQDRVGGYTF.

This rearrangement joins TRBV6-5 to TRBJ1-4; perhaps TRBD1 as D (6 bases). The V and J ends lost 0 bases and 3 bases respectively, with 11 bases between them. Germline V gene sequence: CDR1 MNHEY, CDR2 SVGAGI. CDR3 length: 16 residues. The CDR3 region has the DNA TGTGCCAGCAGTTACTCCACGGACAGATCTAATGAAAAACTGTTTTTT. It translates to CASSYSTDRSNEKLFF.

The chain employs TRBV20-1 and TRBJ2-2; D gene ambiguous. V was pared by 4 bases and J by 4 bases, with 4 bases between. CDR1 and CDR2 (germline): DFQATT, SNEGSKA (reference sequence). CDR3 length: 11 amino acids. The CDR3 sequence is CSAKITGELFF. CDR3 nucleotide sequence: TGCAGTGCTAAAATCACCGGGGAGCTGTTTTTT.

The chain recombines TRBV18 with TRBJ2-5, with 7 bases aligning to TRBD1. The CDR3 loop spans 13 amino acids. From germline, CDR1 is KGHSH and CDR2 LQKENI. V trimming: 4 bases; J trimming: 4 bases; junction bases outside the gene matches: 3. The DNA for the CDR3 is TGTGCCAGCTCACGACAGGGTCCAGAGACCCAGTACTTC. This encodes CASSRQGPETQYF.

The gene calls are TRBV29-1 and TRBJ2-3, with D unresolved. The germline V gene encodes CDR1 SQVTM and CDR2 ANQGSEA. Trimming cost V 3 bases and J 0 bases, with 16 bases left between them. The CDR3 contains 16 residues. CDR3 sequence reads: CSVEGLAGTSTDTQYF. The CDR3 DNA follows: TGCAGCGTTGAGGGTTTGGCAGGAACTAGCACAGATACGCAGTATTTT.

The chain joins TRBV9 to TRBJ2-3, with TRBD2 identical over 7 bases. The CDR3 runs to 16 residues. Per germline, CDR1 SGDLS and CDR2 YYNGEE. V shed 1 base, J shed 3 bases, and the junction held 8 bases outside the gene matches. The CDR3 spells CASSVSGDSRTDTQYF. The CDR3 DNA sequence: TGTGCCAGCAGCGTAAGCGGGGACTCGAGAACAGATACGCAGTATTTT. The complete variable domain, with remaining parts taken from reference TRBV9 and TRBJ2-3, reads DSGVTQTPKHLITATGQRVTLRCSPRSGDLSVYWYQQSLDQGLQFLIQYYNGEERAKGNILERFSAQQFPDLHSELNLSSLELGDSALYFCASSVSGDSRTDTQYFGPGTRLTVL.

This sequence joins TRBV9 and TRBJ2-2; D not certain. Per the germline V gene, CDR1 is SGDLS and CDR2 is YYNGEE. V was cut by 0 bases and J by 3 bases, with 6 bases left in between. The CDR3 consists of 14 residues. CDR3 in amino acids: CASSVVTDTGELFF. In nucleotides, the CDR3 is TGTGCCAGCAGCGTAGTCACGGACACCGGGGAGCTGTTTTTT.

The V and J genes are TRBV5-5 and TRBJ2-7; 8 nucleotides match TRBD1. This CDR3 spans 13 amino acids. The junction had 3 bases not matched to a gene; V was cut back by 4 bases and J by 3 bases. Per germline, CDR1 SGHKS and CDR2 YYEKEE (reference sequence). In DNA form, the CDR3 reads TGTGCCAGCAGCCGGGACAGGAGCTACGAGCAGTACTTC. It translates to CASSRDRSYEQYF.

The chain carries TRBV10-1 and TRBJ2-7; 10 nucleotides align to TRBD1. CDR1 is WNHNN and CDR2 is SYGVQD in the germline V gene (reference sequence). The CDR3 runs 15 residues. Germline trimming cut 6 bases from V and 3 bases from J; bases unmatched to any gene: 8. The chain's CDR3 is CASSEGQGVVYEQYF. The CDR3 bases are TGCGCCAGCAGCGAAGGACAGGGGGTAGTCTACGAGCAGTACTTC.

The rearrangement links TRBV11-2 to TRBJ1-2; no definite D call. This CDR3 spans 13 amino acids. Germline CDR1 reads SGHAT; CDR2 reads FQNNGV. The ends were cut back, 1 base at V and 2 bases at J, with 5 bases in the middle. CDR3 DNA sequence: TGTGCCAGCAGCTTAGGGACGAACTATGGCTACACCTTC. Translating gives CASSLGTNYGYTF.

This sequence joins TRBV27 and TRBJ1-1; D remains ambiguous. The germline V gene encodes CDR1 MNHEY and CDR2 SMNVEV (reference sequence). CDR3 length: 13 residues. Trimming shortened V by 6 bases and J by 1 base, and 9 bases separated the two germline ends. In DNA form, the CDR3 reads TGTGCCAGCAGCCCCCCCAAGAACACTGAAGCTTTCTTT. Encoded protein: CASSPPKNTEAFF.

V usage is TRBV7-2 and J usage is TRBJ1-6; TRBD1 aligns across 9 bases. V was pared by 4 bases and J by 9 bases, with 4 bases of the junction left unmatched. Germline values: CDR1 SGHTA, CDR2 FQGNSA. The CDR3 sequence is 14 residues long. The chain's CDR3 is CASSSDRGSSPLHF. The CDR3 DNA reads TGTGCCAGCAGCTCCGACAGGGGGAGTTCACCCCTCCACTTT.

The chain employs TRBV7-9 and TRBJ2-3; TRBD2 matches 10 bases. Germline V gene sequence: CDR1 SEHNR, CDR2 FQNEAQ (reference sequence). V lost 5 bases, J lost 2 bases, and 7 bases stayed unmatched. This CDR3 has 16 amino acids. This chain's CDR3 is CASSASSGGITDTQYF. In DNA, the CDR3 is TGTGCCAGCAGCGCCTCTAGCGGGGGAATCACAGATACGCAGTATTTT. The variable domain in full, with the rest retrieved from reference TRBV7-9 and TRBJ2-3, is DTGVSQNPRHKITKRGQNVTFRCDPISEHNRLYWYRQTLGQGPEFLTYFQNEAQLEKSRLLSDRFSAERPKGSFSTLEIQRTEQGDSAMYLCASSASSGGITDTQYFGPGTRLTVL.

The chain combines TRBV2 with TRBJ2-7; 10 nucleotides match TRBD1. The V and J ends lost 5 bases and 1 base, in that order; junction bases with no gene match: 5. CDR1 SNHLY and CDR2 FYNNEI come from the germline V gene. The CDR3 sequence is 15 residues long. The CDR3 nucleotides read TGTGCCAGCAGTACACCGGGACAGGGGTCCTACGAGCAGTACTTC. Its protein is CASSTPGQGSYEQYF.

This rearrangement joins TRBV27 to TRBJ1-5, with 10 bases fitting TRBD1. The V gene end was trimmed by 5 bases and the J gene end by 6 bases; junction bases not matched to a gene: 10. Germline assignment: CDR1 MNHEY and CDR2 SMNVEV (reference sequence). The CDR3 extends over 16 amino acids. This chain's CDR3 is CASSALATGGFQPQHF. As DNA, the CDR3 is TGTGCCAGCAGTGCCCTCGCGACAGGGGGCTTTCAGCCCCAGCATTTT.

This clone was seen once. The germline gene is not matched at one end of the junction; a read error may be the cause. Other DNA sequences in the sample encode the same CDR3. The V gene is TRBV18, the J gene TRBJ2-5, with D unresolved. The CDR3 has 13 amino acids. CDR1 and CDR2 (germline): KGHSH, LQKENI. Here the CDR3 DNA reads TGTGCCAGCTCACCGCCACTTCAAGAGACCCAATACTTC. This encodes CASSPPLQETQYF.

V and J are TRBV7-2 and TRBJ1-3; D may be TRBD1 (5 bases). Looked up from germline, CDR1 is SGHTA and CDR2 is FQGNSA. This CDR3 has 15 amino acids. V lost 1 base and J lost 2, with 9 bases in between. The CDR3 DNA follows: TGTGCCAGCAGCTTAGTGCCCAGGGCTGGAAACACCATATATTTT. Protein sequence: CASSLVPRAGNTIYF.

The CDR3 sequence: CASSWASGEQETQYF. CDR3 DNA: TGTGCCAGCAGTTGGGCTAGCGGGGAGCAAGAGACCCAGTACTTC. The chain employs TRBV27 and TRBJ2-5; 9 nucleotides align to TRBD2. The CDR3 runs 15 residues. Germline V gene sequence: CDR1 MNHEY, CDR2 SMNVEV (reference sequence). V shed 4 bases, J shed 2 bases, and the junction held 5 bases outside the gene matches.

The genes are TRBV18 and TRBJ2-7; a weak D match, TRBD1 (6 bases). This CDR3 has 13 residues. Germline V gene sequence: CDR1 KGHSH, CDR2 LQKENI. Trimming stripped 4 bases from V and 7 bases from J, with 14 bases between. The DNA of the CDR3 is TGTGCCAGCTCACAGAAAAACAGGGATGAGCAGTACTTC. The encoded protein is CASSQKNRDEQYF.

The V and J genes are TRBV28 and TRBJ1-1; D might be TRBD1 (5 bases). Germline CDR1 is MDHEN and CDR2 is SYDVKM. CDR3 length: 16 residues. The V and J ends lost 8 bases and 6 bases respectively, with 25 bases between them. CDR3 sequence reads: CASSIPTGPRGPEAFF. The CDR3 region has the DNA TGTGCCAGCTCCATCCCAACGGGGCCCAGAGGCCCTGAAGCTTTCTTT. Variable domain in full (rest from reference TRBV28 and TRBJ1-1): DVKVTQSSRYLVKRTGEKVFLECVQDMDHENMFWYRQDPGLGLRLIYFSYDVKMKEKGDIPEGYSVSREKKERFSLILESASTNQTSMYLCASSIPTGPRGPEAFFGQGTRLTVV.

The gene calls are TRBV7-2 and TRBJ2-5; D is ambiguous. V lost 0 bases to trimming and J lost 2 bases, with 7 bases between them. The CDR3 loop spans 14 amino acids. Per germline, CDR1 SGHTA and CDR2 FQGNSA. This chain's CDR3 is CASSLALTQETQYF. As DNA, the CDR3 is TGTGCCAGCAGCTTAGCGTTGACTCAAGAGACCCAGTACTTC.

The genes are TRBV9 and TRBJ2-2; TRBD2 matches 14 bases. This CDR3 has 19 amino acids. The junction had 10 bases not matched to a gene; V was cut back by 4 bases and J by 2 bases. Germline loops: CDR1 SGDLS, CDR2 YYNGEE. CDR3 DNA: TGTGCCAGCAGCTCACGGCGAGGACTAGCGGGGGGCAACACCGGGGAGCTGTTTTTT. Its protein is CASSSRRGLAGGNTGELFF.